This T cell receptor (beta chain) was sequenced during a study of T cells in Graves' hyperthyroidism and ophthalmopathy. Overall study findings and caveats: Blood held most thyroid clonotypes expanded above 0.001 frequency.

Aged 18 to 65, the patients had hyperthyroidism that was newly diagnosed and had lasted under 2 months. The germline CDR1 and CDR2 sequences are SNHLY and FYNNEI. The CDR3 is 11 residues long. V shed 7 bases and J shed 0 bases, with 3 bases lying between them. This clonotype was counted ten times or more. Its antigen is still unknown. RNA transcripts were the template for amplifying TCR beta CDR3 regions. During a first-round RT-PCR of the TCR CDR3, the HTBI primer set was used. MiXCR, applied by TCRdb to the multiplex PCR reads, yields one record per CDR3 protein. The table lists approximately 720,000 distinct CDR3 sequences, around 19% of them singletons.

The genes are TRBV2 and TRBJ2-5; D gene ambiguous. The specimen was blood. This TCR came from a woman between 50 and 59 years old with Graves' hyperthyroidism that later progressed to Graves' ophthalmopathy. The CDR3 sequence: CASTYQETQYF. The CDR3 DNA reads TGTGCCAGCACGTACCAAGAGACCCAGTACTTC.